This TCR beta chain is drawn from a study of blood T cell repertoires in COVID-19. Overall study: Nucleic acid was either cDNA or gDNA, and it came from T cells, B-cell-depleted T cells, or PBMCs.

CDR3 size: 13 residues. V was shortened by 7 bases and J by 4 bases, with 13 bases between the two germline ends. The germline V gene encodes CDR1 MNHEY and CDR2 SVGAGI. Repertoires were generated with immunoSEQ multiplex PCR, while TCRdb's copy carries only in-frame clones and drops some. The repertoire consists of 40,000 or so clones, with around 85% occurring once and the leading ten covering roughly 5.2%. The receptor was derived from a man aged 45-65 years with active COVID-19. The sequenced sample was peripheral blood. The rearrangement links TRBV6-5 to TRBJ1-2, with D unresolved. The CDR3 here is CASTEWRVYGYTF. For the CDR3, the DNA is TGTGCCAGCACCGAGTGGAGGGTCTATGGCTACACCTTC.